This T cell receptor beta chain was sequenced for a study of T cells after yellow fever vaccination. Study observations and caveats: Weaker, the secondary response peaked sooner, at day 5 versus 15. Post-booster repertoires again held most primary-vaccination clones (roughly 95% CD4, 88% CD8).

The germline V gene has CDR1 DFQATT and CDR2 SNEGSKA (reference sequence). V was clipped by 5 bases and J by 5 bases; unmatched bases: 7. This CDR3 spans 15 amino acids. A note on this clonotype: Its antigen is unidentified.

Template-switching 5'RACE yielded the TCR cDNA; a universal primer site and UMIs were added in the process. MiXCR was run by TCRdb on the 5' RACE reads, yielding one entry per CDR3 protein. This table has about 340,000 distinct CDR3 sequences, approximately 13% appearing once. The origin of this receptor is a man aged 18 to 30 who received the YFV17D yellow fever vaccine. The chain carries TRBV20-1 and TRBJ2-3, with TRBD2 matching over 13 bases. Sequencing was performed on CD4+ T cells sorted from PBMCs, taken 15 days after the yellow fever booster vaccination. CDR3 DNA: TGCAGTGCTCAACTAGCGGGGGGGCCAGGAGATACGCAGTATTTT. Protein sequence: CSAQLAGGPGDTQYF.